A single sample is the source of the 15 T cell receptor beta chains below, sequenced in a study of blood T cell repertoires in COVID-19. Some clones are missing from TCRdb's copy, which holds only in-frame ones; the method was immunoSEQ multiplex PCR. In the table there are about 270,000 clones, 88% of which are singletons. The specimen sequenced was PBMCs or T cells enriched from blood (not recorded which). The receptors here all came from a woman in her forties or fifties who had recovered from COVID-19.

The chain combines TRBV19 with TRBJ1-2; perhaps TRBD1 as D (5 bases). The CDR3 consists of 14 residues. The germline V gene has CDR1 LNHDA and CDR2 SQIVND (reference sequence). V was clipped by 3 bases and J by 3 bases, with 11 bases between them. This chain's CDR3 is CASSIIGRDYGYTF. The CDR3 nucleotides read TGTGCCAGTAGTATTATTGGCAGGGACTATGGCTACACCTTC. Full variable domain (outside the CDR3, taken from reference TRBV19 and TRBJ1-2): DGGITQSPKYLFRKEGQNVTLSCEQNLNHDAMYWYRQDPGQGLRLIYYSQIVNDFQKGDIAEGYSVSREKKESFPLTVTSAQKNPTAFYLCASSIIGRDYGYTFGSGTRLTVV.

This chain joins TRBV28 and TRBJ2-2; D uncertain. V dropped 2 bases and J dropped 2 bases, with 9 bases sitting between them. CDR1 MDHEN and CDR2 SYDVKM come from the germline V gene. The length of the CDR3 is 15 residues. The CDR3 region has the DNA TGTGCCAGCAGTTTAGCGGCCGTAAACACCGGGGAGCTGTTTTTT. It codes for CASSLAAVNTGELFF. The variable domain in full, completed from reference TRBV28 and TRBJ2-2, reads DVKVTQSSRYLVKRTGEKVFLECVQDMDHENMFWYRQDPGLGLRLIYFSYDVKMKEKGDIPEGYSVSREKKERFSLILESASTNQTSMYLCASSLAAVNTGELFFGEGSRLTVL.

The chain employs TRBV6-1 and TRBJ1-2; TRBD1 matches 7 bases. Germline lookup yields CDR1 MNHNS and CDR2 SASEGT. Unmatched junction bases numbered 8, after V lost 4 bases and J lost 0 bases. CDR3 length equals 16 residues. The CDR3 is CASSAQGPQANYGYTF. In DNA, the CDR3 is TGTGCCAGCAGTGCACAGGGGCCTCAAGCTAACTATGGCTACACCTTC.

The genes are TRBV25-1 and TRBJ2-1; 11 positions agree with TRBD1. Germline loops: CDR1 MGHDK, CDR2 SYGVNS. V lost 5 bases, J lost 6 bases, and 6 bases stayed unmatched. The CDR3 has 15 residues. The CDR3 bases are TGTGCCAGCAGTAGGTTGGGGACAGGGGGCAATGAGCAGTTCTTC. Protein sequence: CASSRLGTGGNEQFF.

The chain links TRBV7-2 to TRBJ2-1; the D gene is possibly TRBD1 (5 bases). Per the germline V gene, CDR1 is SGHTA and CDR2 is FQGNSA. This CDR3 has 12 residues. The germline V and J ends were trimmed by 2 bases and 8 bases, with 7 bases remaining between them. CDR3 in amino acids: CASSLQGDEQFF. In DNA form, the CDR3 reads TGTGCCAGCAGCTTACAGGGTGATGAGCAGTTCTTC.

This CDR3 is CASSPLLRGAFF. CDR3 DNA: TGTGCCAGCAGCCCCCTCCTAAGGGGAGCTTTCTTT. The rearrangement uses TRBV5-8 and TRBJ1-1; TRBD1 is a possible D gene (5 bases). This CDR3 contains 12 residues. Germline V gene data show CDR1 as SGHTS and CDR2 as YDEGEE. V shed 4 bases and J shed 10 bases, with 14 bases lying between them.

V usage is TRBV5-1 and J usage is TRBJ1-4; D is undetermined. CDR1 SGHRS and CDR2 YFSETQ come from the germline V gene. Trimming left V 0 bases short and J 8 bases short, with 8 bases between. There are 13 residues in the CDR3. In DNA form, the CDR3 reads TGCGCCAGCAGCTTGGATACAGCCGAAAAACTGTTTTTT. This codes for CASSLDTAEKLFF.

Comment on this clone: Different DNA sequences within this sample yield the same CDR3. The genes are TRBV18 and TRBJ2-7; 7 bases line up with TRBD1. CDR3 length: 13 residues. Looked up from germline, CDR1 is KGHSH and CDR2 is LQKENI. The trim removed 6 bases at V and 2 bases at J, leaving 4 bases unmatched. The CDR3 sequence is CASSPGQTYEQYF. CDR3 sequence (DNA): TGTGCCAGCTCGCCGGGACAGACCTACGAGCAGTACTTC.

The CDR3 DNA follows: TGCAGCGTGACGGACAGGAAGGACACTGAAGCTTTCTTT. Translating gives CSVTDRKDTEAFF. The chain carries TRBV29-1 and TRBJ1-1, with 7 nucleotides matching TRBD1. Trimming at V came to 6 bases and at J to 3 bases, leaving 7 bases not matched to a gene. This CDR3 is built from 13 residues. Germline assignment: CDR1 SQVTM and CDR2 ANQGSEA.

The chain recombines TRBV18 with TRBJ2-5; D is undetermined. Trimming removed 0 bases from V and 0 bases from J, with 5 bases in between. The CDR3 sequence is 14 residues long. Germline CDR1 KGHSH, CDR2 LQKENI. The DNA of the CDR3 is TGTGCCAGCTCACCACCTTCAGACCAAGAGACCCAGTACTTC. It specifies CASSPPSDQETQYF.

DNA of the CDR3: TGTGCCAGCAGCTTAGCCGGGACAACCCAAGAGACCCAGTACTTC. This codes for CASSLAGTTQETQYF. The V and J genes are TRBV7-2 and TRBJ2-5, with D perhaps matching TRBD1 (6 bases). Trimming cost V 0 bases and J 1 base, with 9 bases left between them. This CDR3 is built from 15 residues. Per the germline V gene, CDR1 is SGHTA and CDR2 is FQGNSA.

The V call is TRBV6-5, the J call TRBJ2-2; D ambiguous. The germline V gene has CDR1 MNHEY and CDR2 SVGAGI. The CDR3 sequence is 13 residues long. Trimming removed 6 bases from V and 3 bases from J, with 8 bases in between. The CDR3 DNA reads as TGTGCCAGCAGGCGCGAGTACACCGGGGAGCTGTTTTTT. Encoded protein: CASRREYTGELFF.

The V and J genes are TRBV3-1 (or the pseudogene TRBV3-2) and TRBJ2-7; 11 bases line up with TRBD2. The germline V gene encodes CDR1 LGHDT and CDR2 YNNKEL (reference sequence). V dropped 4 bases and J dropped 5; count of bases not matched to a gene: 10. The CDR3 runs 16 residues. In nucleotides, the CDR3 is TGTGCCAGCAGCCCCCTTGCACTAGCGGGAGCCCACGAGCAGTACTTC. It codes for CASSPLALAGAHEQYF.

The chain uses TRBV6-5 and TRBJ2-3; 10 bases agree with TRBD1. This CDR3 has 14 residues. The V segment lost 7 bases and the J segment 2 bases; nucleotides outside the gene matches: 3. In germline, CDR1 is MNHEY, CDR2 SVGAGI. CDR3 coding DNA: TGTGCCAGCACCCGACAGGGGGCCACAGATACGCAGTATTTT. This gives the protein CASTRQGATDTQYF.

The chain joins TRBV7-3 to TRBJ2-1, with a weak D call TRBD1 (5 bases). The CDR3 sequence is 15 residues long. V lost 5 bases to trimming and J lost 9 bases, with 20 bases between them. Germline CDR1 SGHTA, CDR2 FQGTGA. This CDR3 is CASSPPEAVRGEQFF. CDR3 nucleotides: TGTGCCAGCAGCCCACCCGAGGCGGTAAGGGGTGAGCAGTTCTTC.